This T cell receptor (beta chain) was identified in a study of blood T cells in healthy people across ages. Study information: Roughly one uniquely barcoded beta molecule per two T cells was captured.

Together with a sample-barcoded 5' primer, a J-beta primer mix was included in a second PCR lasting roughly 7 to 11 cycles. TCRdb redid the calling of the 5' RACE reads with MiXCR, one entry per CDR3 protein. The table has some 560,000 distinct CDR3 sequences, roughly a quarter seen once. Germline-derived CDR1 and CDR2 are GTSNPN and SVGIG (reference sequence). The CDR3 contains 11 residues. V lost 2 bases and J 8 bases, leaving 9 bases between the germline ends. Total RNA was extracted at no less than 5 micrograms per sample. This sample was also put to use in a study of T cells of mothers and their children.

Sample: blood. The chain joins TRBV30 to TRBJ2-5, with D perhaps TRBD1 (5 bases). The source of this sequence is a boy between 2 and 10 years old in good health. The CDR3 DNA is TGTGCCTGGAGTCCAGGGTACACCCAGTACTTC. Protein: CAWSPGYTQYF. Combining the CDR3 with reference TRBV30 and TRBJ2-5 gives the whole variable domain SQTIHQWPATLVQPVGSPLSLECTVEGTSNPNLYWYRQAAGRGLQLLFYSVGIGQISSEVPQNLSASRPQDRQFILSSKKLLLSDSGFYLCAWSPGYTQYFGPGTRLLVL.